This T cell receptor beta chain comes out of a study of blood T cell repertoires in COVID-19. Study information: From the United States, Italy and Spain came samples of acute and convalescent COVID-19. PBMCs, B-cell-depleted T cells, or T cells were the source of the cDNA or gDNA that made up the material.

Per the original methods: Researchers report that nucleated cell counts were estimated from reference gene primer amplification. Repertoires were generated with immunoSEQ multiplex PCR, while TCRdb's copy carries only in-frame clones and drops some. For V, J and clone size, that table is used; D and trimming come from the DNA. The table includes about 300,000 clones, 90% detected once. The V gene lost 2 bases and the J gene lost 4 bases, with 9 bases spanning the gap. This CDR3 region has 13 residues. Looked up from germline, CDR1 is GTSNPN and CDR2 is SVGIG (reference sequence). Allocation to cohorts depended on clinical history reported by the participants.

The J gene is TRBJ2-1, the V gene TRBV30; D remains unclear. The sample was PBMCs or T cells enriched from blood (not recorded which). This clonotype was sampled from a woman aged 18-29 years with acute COVID-19. The CDR3 loop reads CAWSTELYNEQFF. CDR3 DNA sequence: TGTGCCTGGAGTACGGAACTATACAATGAGCAGTTCTTC.